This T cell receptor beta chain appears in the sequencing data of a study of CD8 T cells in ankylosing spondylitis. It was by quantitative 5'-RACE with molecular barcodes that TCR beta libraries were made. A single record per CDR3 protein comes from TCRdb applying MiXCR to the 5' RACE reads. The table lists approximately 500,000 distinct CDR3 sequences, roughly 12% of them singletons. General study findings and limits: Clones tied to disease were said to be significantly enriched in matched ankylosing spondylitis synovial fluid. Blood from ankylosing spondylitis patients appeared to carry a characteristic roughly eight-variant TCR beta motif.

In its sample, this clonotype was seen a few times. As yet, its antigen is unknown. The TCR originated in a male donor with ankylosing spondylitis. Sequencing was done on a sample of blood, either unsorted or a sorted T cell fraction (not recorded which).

The CDR3 spells CASRPGTGAEKLFF. Here the CDR3 DNA reads TGTGCCAGCAGACCCGGGACAGGGGCTGAAAAACTGTTTTTT. The chain uses TRBV12-3 or TRBV12-4 and TRBJ1-4, with TRBD1 matching 10 bases. V shed 6 bases and J 7 bases; nucleotides not matched to a gene: 5. The CDR3 spans 14 residues.